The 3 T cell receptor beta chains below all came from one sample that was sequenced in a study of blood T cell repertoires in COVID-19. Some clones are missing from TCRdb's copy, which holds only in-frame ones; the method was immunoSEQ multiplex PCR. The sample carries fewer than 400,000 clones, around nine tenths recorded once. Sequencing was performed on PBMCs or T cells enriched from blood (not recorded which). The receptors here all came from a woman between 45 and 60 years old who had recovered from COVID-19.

The CDR3 region has the DNA TGTGCCAGTAGTATCCGACAGGGGAGGGGAAACACCATATATTTT. Amino acids: CASSIRQGRGNTIYF. The chain employs TRBV19 and TRBJ1-3; TRBD1 matches 8 bases. V was pared by 3 bases and J by 4 bases, with 5 bases of the junction left unmatched. Germline V gene sequence: CDR1 LNHDA, CDR2 SQIVND (reference sequence). The CDR3 covers 15 residues.

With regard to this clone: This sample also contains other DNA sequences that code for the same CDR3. The CDR3 is CASSRGTEAFF. The CDR3 nucleotides are TGTGCCAGCAGCAGGGGGACTGAAGCTTTCTTT. The V gene is TRBV12-3 or TRBV12-4, the J gene TRBJ1-1; TRBD1 aligns across 7 bases. This CDR3 has 11 residues. V was clipped by 6 bases and J by 5 bases; unmatched bases: 0.

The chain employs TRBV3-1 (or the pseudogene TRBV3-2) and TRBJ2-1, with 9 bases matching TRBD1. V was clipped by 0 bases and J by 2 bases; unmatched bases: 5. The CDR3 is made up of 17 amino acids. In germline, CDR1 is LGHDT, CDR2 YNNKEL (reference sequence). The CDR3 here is CASSQDEGQGPYNEQFF. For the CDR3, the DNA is TGTGCCAGCAGCCAAGATGAGGGACAGGGCCCCTACAATGAGCAGTTCTTC.